The T cell receptor (beta chain) under discussion was sequenced for a study of shared clonotypes between healthy human individuals. Trimming cost V 3 bases and J 4 bases; bases outside gene matches: 4. Germline V gene lookup returns CDR1 SGHRS and CDR2 YFSETQ. This CDR3 contains 15 residues. Every one of the donors was a Caucasian adult that lived in Nashville, Tennessee. On this clone itself: The antigen is unknown.

The study, taken as a whole, reports: On the whole, naive subsets had larger estimated richness than memory subsets had. Of the naive CD4 clonotypes, around 5% were shared across several donors.

Researchers divided each subset's genomic DNA evenly across several immunoSEQ plates. TCRdb's copy holds only in-frame clones and misses some; the assay was immunoSEQ multiplex PCR. The sample has some 1 million clones; roughly 80% are singletons. V gene TRBV5-1 combines with J gene TRBJ1-4, with 9 bases that match TRBD1. The sample comprised memory CD4+ T cells sorted from blood. Subset here: CD45RA-negative fraction. This TCR derives from a man between 18 and 35 years old in good health. The CDR3 nucleotides read TGCGCCAGCAGCTCGGCGGACAGGGGTAATGAAAAACTGTTTTTT. Protein sequence: CASSSADRGNEKLFF.